Presented here are 28 T cell receptor beta chains from one specimen sequenced in a study of cytomegalovirus exposure and HLA in healthy donors. The PCR was carried out with 60 Vbeta primers and 13 Jbeta primers. Clones were sequenced by immunoSEQ multiplex PCR, and TCRdb holds only the in-frame ones, with some missing. The sample consists of about 200,000 clones, around 73% of them appearing once. The sequenced material came from PBMCs. The receptors here all came from a young woman in good health and CMV-seronegative.

V usage is TRBV5-1 and J usage is TRBJ2-7, with 8 bases lining up with TRBD2. The CDR3 length is 16 residues. J was trimmed by 2 bases and V by 0 bases; bases with no gene match: 7. Germline CDR1 is SGHRS and CDR2 is YFSETQ. The CDR3 DNA reads as TGCGCCAGCAGCTTGGGAGGTAGCGGGATCACCTACGAGCAGTACTTC. It encodes CASSLGGSGITYEQYF.

Points on this clone: Relative to the germline gene, one junction end is altered; a read error may explain this. The genes are TRBV9 and TRBJ1-2, with D hard to call. Per the germline V gene, CDR1 is SGDLS and CDR2 is YYNGEE. CDR3 length: 13 residues. The CDR3 nucleotides read TGTGCCAGCAGCGATGGGGAGTTCGAAGGCTACCCCTTC. It encodes CASSDGEFEGYPF.

For this clone: Other nucleotide sequences in the sample specify the same CDR3. V gene TRBV2 combines with J gene TRBJ1-1; D may be TRBD1 (6 bases). The CDR3 consists of 13 residues. Looked up from germline, CDR1 is SNHLY and CDR2 is FYNNEI. The V end was cut by 5 bases, the J end by 3 bases, with 10 bases between. The CDR3 reads CASSIQGYTEAFF. The CDR3 nucleotides read TGTGCCAGCAGTATACAGGGATACACTGAAGCTTTCTTT. Complete variable domain (other parts from reference TRBV2 and TRBJ1-1): EPEVTQTPSHQVTQMGQEVILRCVPISNHLYFYWYRQILGQKVEFLVSFYNNEISEKSEIFDDQFSVERPDGSNFTLKIRSTKLEDSAMYFCASSIQGYTEAFFGQGTRLTVV.

The chain combines TRBV5-6 with TRBJ1-2; D call uncertain. The V end was cut by 7 bases, the J end by 2 bases, with 12 bases between. CDR1 and CDR2 (germline): SGHDT, YYEEEE. The CDR3 spans 13 residues. CDR3 amino acids: CASLSGRNYGYTF. For the CDR3, the DNA is TGTGCCAGCTTAAGCGGCAGAAACTATGGCTACACCTTC.

V usage is TRBV15 and J usage is TRBJ1-1, with D hard to call. Germline lookup yields CDR1 LNHNV and CDR2 YYDKDF (reference sequence). Trimming took 5 bases from V and 2 from J, leaving 15 bases between them. The CDR3 extends over 15 amino acids. The CDR3 protein is CATSPRRAGNTEAFF. In nucleotides, the CDR3 is TGTGCCACCAGCCCTCGAAGGGCGGGAAACACTGAAGCTTTCTTT.

The chain employs TRBV28 and TRBJ2-7; 12 nucleotides align to TRBD2. The CDR3 has 16 amino acids. Germline loops: CDR1 MDHEN, CDR2 SYDVKM. V shed 2 bases and J 0 bases; nucleotides not matched to a gene: 2. As DNA, the CDR3 is TGTGCCAGCAGTTTAGTGACTAGCGGGAGCTCCTACGAGCAGTACTTC. Its translation: CASSLVTSGSSYEQYF.

The chain couples TRBV5-1 to TRBJ2-5; a possible D gene is TRBD1 (8 bases). The V end was cut by 4 bases, the J end by 5 bases, with 21 bases between. The CDR3 is made up of 16 amino acids. Per the germline V gene, CDR1 is SGHRS and CDR2 is YFSETQ. The CDR3 reads CASSDIRTGRGETQYF. The CDR3 bases are TGCGCCAGCAGCGACATAAGGACAGGGCGGGGGGAGACCCAGTACTTC.

The V call is TRBV30, the J call TRBJ2-1; D is unclear. Germline CDR1 GTSNPN, CDR2 SVGIG (reference sequence). The CDR3 runs to 18 residues. Trimming cost V 0 bases and J 4 bases, with 22 bases left between them. The CDR3, as DNA: TGTGCCTGGAGTGTCGACGGGTTTGGCTCCCTCCAATACAATGAGCAGTTCTTC. It encodes CAWSVDGFGSLQYNEQFF. The variable domain in full, completed from reference TRBV30 and TRBJ2-1, reads SQTIHQWPATLVQPVGSPLSLECTVEGTSNPNLYWYRQAAGRGLQLLFYSVGIGQISSEVPQNLSASRPQDRQFILSSKKLLLSDSGFYLCAWSVDGFGSLQYNEQFFGPGTRLTVL.

The sample holds one count of this clone. V usage is TRBV27 and J usage is TRBJ2-7, with 7 nucleotides matching TRBD2. CDR3 length: 18 amino acids. The V gene end was trimmed by 6 bases and the J gene end by 0 bases; junction bases not matched to a gene: 17. Germline values: CDR1 MNHEY, CDR2 SMNVEV (reference sequence). The CDR3 sequence: CASSPLLGRGRASYEQYF. In nucleotides, the CDR3 is TGTGCCAGCAGCCCGCTATTGGGTCGCGGGAGAGCCTCCTACGAGCAGTACTTC.

This clone was seen just once. The CDR3 nucleotides read TGTGCCAGCAGCTCCCCCGGAGGTCACCGCGGGGGCACAGATACGCAGTATTTT. The encoded protein is CASSSPGGHRGGTDTQYF. The chain links TRBV7-2 to TRBJ2-3; D perhaps matches TRBD2 (6 bases). This CDR3 spans 18 amino acids. Trimming pared 4 bases from V and 1 base from J, leaving 21 bases between. The germline V gene encodes CDR1 SGHTA and CDR2 FQGNSA.

The chain has TRBV5-1 and TRBJ2-5; D may be TRBD2 (5 bases). CDR3 length: 12 amino acids. From germline, CDR1 is SGHRS and CDR2 YFSETQ. Trimming stripped 4 bases from V and 9 bases from J, with 13 bases between. The CDR3 protein is CASSTDWRAQYF. CDR3 coding DNA: TGCGCCAGCAGCACGGACTGGCGGGCCCAGTACTTC.

This sequence joins TRBV7-8 and TRBJ1-5; D unclear. The germline V gene has CDR1 SGHVS and CDR2 FQNEAQ. This CDR3 has 12 amino acids. Trimming took off 5 bases at V and 8 bases at J, with 10 bases between the two ends. The CDR3 nucleotides read TGTGCCAGCAGCCTCCCGCGGGAGCCCCAGCATTTT. It encodes CASSLPREPQHF. The full variable domain, its missing parts supplied by reference TRBV7-8 and TRBJ1-5, is GAGVSQSPRYKVAKRGQDVALRCDPISGHVSLFWYQQALGQGPEFLTYFQNEAQLDKSGLPSDRFFAERPEGSVSTLKIQRTQQEDSAVYLCASSLPREPQHFGDGTRLSIL.

This rearrangement joins TRBV5-1 to TRBJ2-1, with D perhaps matching TRBD2 (5 bases). Between the trimmed V and J ends, which lost 7 bases and 0 bases, there was a span of 14 bases. Per germline, CDR1 SGHRS and CDR2 YFSETQ. The CDR3 is made up of 15 amino acids. The CDR3 reads CASRAGGLSYNEQFF. CDR3 DNA: TGCGCCAGCCGCGCCGGAGGCCTCTCCTACAATGAGCAGTTCTTC.

This clone was recorded once. The CDR3 reads CASRIWAGQGGTEAFF. In nucleotides, the CDR3 is TGTGCCAGTAGAATTTGGGCGGGGCAGGGGGGCACTGAAGCTTTCTTT. The genes are TRBV19 and TRBJ1-1, with 7 bases lining up with TRBD1. After removal of 6 bases from V and 4 bases from J, the junction contained 14 bases not matched to a gene. This CDR3 spans 16 amino acids. CDR1 and CDR2 (germline): LNHDA, SQIVND (reference sequence). Together with reference TRBV19 and TRBJ1-1, the CDR3 gives the full variable domain: DGGITQSPKYLFRKEGQNVTLSCEQNLNHDAMYWYRQDPGQGLRLIYYSQIVNDFQKGDIAEGYSVSREKKESFPLTVTSAQKNPTAFYLCASRIWAGQGGTEAFFGQGTRLTVV.

The gene calls are TRBV28 and TRBJ2-2, with TRBD1 as a possible D gene (5 bases). The CDR3 is made up of 17 amino acids. V was clipped by 3 bases and J by 7 bases, with 21 bases between them. CDR1 is MDHEN and CDR2 is SYDVKM in the germline V gene. CDR3 residues: CASSLPKFRESGGELFF. The CDR3, as DNA: TGTGCCAGCAGTTTGCCCAAGTTCAGGGAATCGGGCGGGGAGCTGTTTTTT.

CDR3 nucleotides: TGTGCCAGCAGACCAGAACAGCCCACAGATACGCAGTATTTT. It yields the protein CASRPEQPTDTQYF. This chain links TRBV9 with TRBJ2-3; D is undetermined. With 5 bases removed from V and 2 bases from J, the gap between germline ends came to 12 bases. The CDR3 sequence is 14 residues long. The germline gives CDR1 SGDLS, CDR2 YYNGEE.

The chain couples TRBV15 to TRBJ2-5, with D perhaps TRBD1 (5 bases). This CDR3 has 14 residues. The V end was cut by 0 bases, the J end by 9 bases, with 14 bases between. The germline V gene encodes CDR1 LNHNV and CDR2 YYDKDF (reference sequence). The CDR3 reads CATSRDRVDSAQYF. The CDR3 region has the DNA TGTGCCACCAGCAGAGACCGTGTAGACAGCGCCCAGTACTTC.

This clone was observed a handful of times. The chain recombines TRBV7-9 with TRBJ2-4; 13 nucleotides match TRBD2. Germline V gene data show CDR1 as SEHNR and CDR2 as FQNEAQ (reference sequence). J gave up 5 bases and V 4 bases, and 8 bases lay outside the gene matches. The CDR3 extends over 17 amino acids. The CDR3 loop reads CASSSFGLAGDENIQYF. The CDR3 DNA sequence: TGTGCCAGCAGCTCTTTCGGACTAGCGGGAGATGAAAACATTCAGTACTTC.

This clone was seen only a few times. This specimen includes other DNA sequences encoding the same CDR3. The CDR3: CASSLAGGRETQYF. CDR3 sequence (DNA): TGCGCCAGCAGCTTGGCTGGGGGCCGGGAGACCCAGTACTTC. This chain links TRBV5-1 with TRBJ2-5; D possibly corresponds to TRBD1 (6 bases). Germline CDR1 SGHRS, CDR2 YFSETQ. The V end lost 0 bases, the J end lost 5 bases, and 11 bases lay between the germline ends. CDR3 length: 14 residues.

The chain has TRBV5-1 and TRBJ2-7; D is unresolved. V was cut by 0 bases and J by 0 bases, with 10 bases left in between. The CDR3 is made up of 15 amino acids. CDR1 is SGHRS, CDR2 YFSETQ, per germline. CDR3 sequence: CASSLDPGFSYEQYF. For the CDR3, the DNA is TGCGCCAGCAGCTTGGATCCCGGGTTCTCCTACGAGCAGTACTTC.

The genes are TRBV4-2 and TRBJ2-1; D uncertain. With 0 bases removed from V and 0 bases from J, the gap between germline ends came to 3 bases. This CDR3 is built from 14 residues. Germline lookup yields CDR1 LGHNA and CDR2 YNFKEQ. The CDR3 bases are TGTGCCAGCAGCCAAGACGTCTCCTACAATGAGCAGTTCTTC. Protein: CASSQDVSYNEQFF.

V and J are TRBV6-1 and TRBJ2-7; no reliable D call. The V gene's germline CDR1 is MNHNS and CDR2 SASEGT. The CDR3 sequence is 12 residues long. The V and J ends lost 5 bases and 4 bases respectively, with 9 bases between them. CDR3 in amino acids: CASSIAAYEQYF. The CDR3 DNA is TGTGCCAGCAGTATAGCAGCGTACGAGCAGTACTTC.

The V call is TRBV11-1, the J call TRBJ2-2, with D possibly matching TRBD1 (6 bases). Trimming pared 5 bases from V and 4 bases from J, leaving 8 bases between. This CDR3 has 13 amino acids. Germline lookup yields CDR1 SGHAT and CDR2 FQDESV (reference sequence). Here the CDR3 reads CASSQDSTGELFF. The CDR3 coding sequence is TGTGCCAGCAGCCAGGACAGCACCGGGGAGCTGTTTTTT. The full variable domain, completed using reference TRBV11-1 and TRBJ2-2, is EAEVAQSPRYKITEKSQAVAFWCDPISGHATLYWYRQILGQGPELLVQFQDESVVDDSQLPKDRFSAERLKGVDSTLKIQPAELGDSAMYLCASSQDSTGELFFGEGSRLTVL.

As DNA, the CDR3 is TGCGCCAGCAGCGCAACTAGCGGGAGCAGGAATGAGCAGTTCTTC. Amino acids: CASSATSGSRNEQFF. The V call is TRBV5-1, the J call TRBJ2-1; 11 bases fit TRBD2. The V gene's germline CDR1 is SGHRS and CDR2 YFSETQ. The CDR3 runs to 15 residues. V lost 4 bases to trimming and J lost 7 bases; unmatched junction nucleotides: 7. Looking up the rest from reference TRBV5-1 and TRBJ2-1 gives the full variable domain: KAGVTQTPRYLIKTRGQQVTLSCSPISGHRSVSWYQQTPGQGLQFLFEYFSETQRNKGNFPGRFSGRQFSNSRSEMNVSTLELGDSALYLCASSATSGSRNEQFFGPGTRLTVL.

This clone has a single count. The J gene is TRBJ1-1, the V gene TRBV5-6; 9 bases agree with TRBD1. Germline V CDR1 and CDR2: SGHDT, YYEEEE. CDR3 length: 13 amino acids. The trim removed 3 bases at V and 9 bases at J, leaving 6 bases unmatched. The CDR3 sequence: CASSSGTGLQAFF. In DNA, the CDR3 is TGTGCCAGCAGCTCCGGGACAGGGTTGCAAGCTTTCTTT.

V gene TRBV18 combines with J gene TRBJ2-5; maybe TRBD1 (6 bases). V lost 2 bases to trimming and J lost 4 bases, with 8 bases between them. The germline V gene encodes CDR1 KGHSH and CDR2 LQKENI. The length of the CDR3 is 13 residues. The CDR3 DNA reads TGTGCCAGCTCACCAGGGGGCGGAGAGACCCAGTACTTC. It is translated as CASSPGGGETQYF. The full variable domain, rest sourced from reference TRBV18 and TRBJ2-5, is NAGVMQNPRHLVRRRGQEARLRCSPMKGHSHVYWYRQLPEEGLKFMVYLQKENIIDESGMPKERFSAEFPKEGPSILRIQQVVRGDSAAYFCASSPGGGETQYFGPGTRLLVL.

This chain connects TRBV25-1 to TRBJ2-5; D unclear. Germline V gives CDR1 MGHDK, CDR2 SYGVNS. Trimming removed 0 bases at V and 7 bases at J, with 12 bases between. There are 14 residues in the CDR3. CDR3 sequence: CASSEYAGVGTQYF. The DNA for the CDR3 is TGTGCCAGCAGTGAATATGCAGGCGTTGGGACCCAGTACTTC.

V and J are TRBV7-9 and TRBJ1-1; 7 nucleotides line up with TRBD1. Germline trimming cut 5 bases from V and 4 bases from J; bases unmatched to any gene: 7. The CDR3 has 14 amino acids. The germline CDR1 and CDR2 sequences are SEHNR and FQNEAQ (reference sequence). The CDR3: CASSRATGTTEAFF. The CDR3 DNA reads as TGTGCCAGCAGCCGCGCGACAGGGACCACTGAAGCTTTCTTT.